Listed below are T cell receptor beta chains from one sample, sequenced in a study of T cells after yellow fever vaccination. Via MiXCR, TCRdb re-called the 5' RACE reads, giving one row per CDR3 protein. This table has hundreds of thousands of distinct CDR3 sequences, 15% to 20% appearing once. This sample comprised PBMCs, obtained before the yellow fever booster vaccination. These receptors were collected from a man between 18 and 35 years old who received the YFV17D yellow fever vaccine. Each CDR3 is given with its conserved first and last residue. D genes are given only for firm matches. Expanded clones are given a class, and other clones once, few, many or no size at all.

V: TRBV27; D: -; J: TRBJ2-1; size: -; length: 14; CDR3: CASRRGGSYNEQFF; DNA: TGTGCCAGCAGGCGGGGTGGCTCCTACAATGAGCAGTTCTTC
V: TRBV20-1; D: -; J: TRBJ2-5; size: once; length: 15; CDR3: CSASGAGSEQETQYF; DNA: TGCAGTGCTAGCGGGGCAGGGAGCGAGCAAGAGACCCAGTACTTC
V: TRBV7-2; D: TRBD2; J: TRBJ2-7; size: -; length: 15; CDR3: CASSLGAGGPDEQYF; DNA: TGTGCCAGCAGCTTGGGAGCGGGGGGGCCCGATGAGCAGTACTTC
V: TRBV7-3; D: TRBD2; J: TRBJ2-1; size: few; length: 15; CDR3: CASSLSHSGGGEQFF; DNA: TGTGCCAGCAGCTTAAGCCATAGCGGGGGCGGGGAGCAGTTCTTC
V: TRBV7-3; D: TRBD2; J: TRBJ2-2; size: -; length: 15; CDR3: CASGGSGGNTGELFF; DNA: TGTGCCAGCGGAGGTAGCGGGGGGAACACCGGGGAGCTGTTTTTT
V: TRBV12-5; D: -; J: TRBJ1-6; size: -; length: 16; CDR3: CASGLVAAGRRSPLHF; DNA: TGTGCTAGTGGTTTGGTAGCGGCAGGGCGCCGCTCACCCCTCCACTTT
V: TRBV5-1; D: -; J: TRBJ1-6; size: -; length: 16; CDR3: CASSLEGAPAGSPLHF; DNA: TGCGCCAGCAGCTTGGAAGGGGCCCCGGCTGGTTCACCCCTCCACTTT
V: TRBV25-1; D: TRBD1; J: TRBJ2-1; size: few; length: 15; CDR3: CASSPGQGFSDEQFF; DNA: TGTGCCAGCAGTCCGGGACAGGGTTTTTCGGATGAGCAGTTCTTC
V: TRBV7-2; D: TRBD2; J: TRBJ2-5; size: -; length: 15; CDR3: CASSFRLAGVETQYF; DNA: TGTGCCAGCAGCTTCAGACTAGCGGGGGTTGAGACCCAGTACTTC
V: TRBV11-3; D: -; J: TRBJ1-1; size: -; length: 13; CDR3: CASSVGVGAEAFF; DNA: TGTGCCAGCAGCGTAGGAGTTGGGGCTGAAGCTTTCTTT
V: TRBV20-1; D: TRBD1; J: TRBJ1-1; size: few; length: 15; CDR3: CSARDPGGLVTEAFF; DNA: TGCAGTGCTAGGGATCCAGGGGGCTTGGTAACTGAAGCTTTCTTT
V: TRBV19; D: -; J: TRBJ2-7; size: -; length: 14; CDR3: CASSIRPLDSEQYF; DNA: TGTGCCAGTAGTATTCGCCCACTTGACAGCGAGCAGTACTTC
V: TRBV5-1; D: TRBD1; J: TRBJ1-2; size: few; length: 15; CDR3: CASSSTTGVNYGYTF; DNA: TGCGCCAGCAGCTCCACGACAGGGGTGAACTATGGCTACACCTTC
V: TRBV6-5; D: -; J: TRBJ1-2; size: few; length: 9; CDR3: CAPRHPSPF; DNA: TGTGCCCCCCGCCATCCCTCCCCATTC
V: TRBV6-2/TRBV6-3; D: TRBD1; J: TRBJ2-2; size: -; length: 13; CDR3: CASTDRDTGELFF; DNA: TGTGCCAGTACGGACAGGGACACCGGGGAGCTGTTTTTT
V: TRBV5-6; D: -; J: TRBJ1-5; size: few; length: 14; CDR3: CASSWGPSNQPQHF; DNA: TGTGCCAGCAGCTGGGGCCCTAGCAATCAGCCCCAGCATTTT
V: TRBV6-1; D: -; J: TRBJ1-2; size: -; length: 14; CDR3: CASSEPGRSYGYTF; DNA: TGTGCCAGCAGTGAACCCGGGCGTTCCTATGGCTACACCTTC
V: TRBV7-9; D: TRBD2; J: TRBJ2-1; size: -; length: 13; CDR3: CASSYGLAYEQFF; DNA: TGTGCCAGCAGCTACGGACTAGCCTATGAGCAGTTCTTC
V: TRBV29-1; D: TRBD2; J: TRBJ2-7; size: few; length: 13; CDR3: CSVSGGTTYEQYF; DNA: TGCAGCGTTAGCGGGGGAACAACCTACGAGCAGTACTTC
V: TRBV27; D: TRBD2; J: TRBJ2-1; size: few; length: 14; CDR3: CASTPGGSYNEQFF; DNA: TGTGCCAGCACCCCGGGGGGCTCCTACAATGAGCAGTTCTTC
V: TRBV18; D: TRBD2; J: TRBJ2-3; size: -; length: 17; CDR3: CASSPVASGATGDTQYF; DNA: TGTGCCAGCTCACCGGTGGCTAGCGGGGCAACCGGAGATACGCAGTATTTT
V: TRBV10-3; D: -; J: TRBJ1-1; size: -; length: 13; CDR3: CAIRPGGNTEAFF; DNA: TGTGCCATCAGGCCAGGAGGAAACACTGAAGCTTTCTTT
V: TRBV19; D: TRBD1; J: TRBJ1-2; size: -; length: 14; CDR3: CASSDSNRGHGYTF; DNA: TGTGCCAGTAGTGACTCCAACAGGGGTCATGGCTACACCTTC
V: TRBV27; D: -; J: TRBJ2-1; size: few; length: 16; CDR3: CASSPWARGAGGPILF; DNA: -
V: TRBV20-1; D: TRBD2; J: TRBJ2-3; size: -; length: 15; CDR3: CSAPNAGGQGDTQYF; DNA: TGCAGTGCTCCAAACGCGGGGGGGCAGGGAGATACGCAGTATTTT
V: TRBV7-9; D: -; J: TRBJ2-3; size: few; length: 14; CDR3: CASSPGTASDTQYF; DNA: TGTGCCAGCAGCCCCGGGACTGCATCAGATACGCAGTATTTT
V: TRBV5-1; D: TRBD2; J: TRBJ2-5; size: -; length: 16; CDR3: CASTSGASRGGETQYF; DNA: TGCGCCAGCACAAGTGGGGCTAGCCGGGGGGGAGAGACCCAGTACTTC
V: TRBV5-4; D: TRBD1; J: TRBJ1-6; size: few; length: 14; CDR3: CASSPDRVRSPLHF; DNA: TGTGCCAGCAGCCCCGACAGGGTTCGTTCACCCCTCCACTTT
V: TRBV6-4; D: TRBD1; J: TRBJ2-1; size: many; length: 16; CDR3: CASSAGGIGSYNEQFF; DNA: TGTGCCAGCAGCGCAGGGGGTATTGGGTCCTACAATGAGCAGTTCTTC
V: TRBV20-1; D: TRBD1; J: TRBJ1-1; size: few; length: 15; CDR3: CSARVPDRGGTEAFF; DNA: TGCAGTGCTAGAGTTCCGGACAGGGGAGGCACTGAAGCTTTCTTT
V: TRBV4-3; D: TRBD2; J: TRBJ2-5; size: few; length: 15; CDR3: CASSQGPGLGETQYF; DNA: TGCGCCAGCAGCCAGGGACCGGGACTAGGGGAGACCCAGTACTTC
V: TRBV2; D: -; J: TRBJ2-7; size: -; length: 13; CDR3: CASSGPRTAEQYF; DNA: TGTGCCAGCAGTGGACCCAGAACGGCCGAGCAGTACTTC
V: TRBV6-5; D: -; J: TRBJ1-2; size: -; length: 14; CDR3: CASTSNRRVHGYTF; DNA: TGTGCCAGCACCTCCAACAGAAGGGTCCATGGCTACACCTTC
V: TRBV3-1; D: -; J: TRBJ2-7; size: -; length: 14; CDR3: CASSLRGNGYEQYF; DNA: TGTGCCAGCAGCCTTCGGGGTAATGGGTACGAGCAGTACTTC
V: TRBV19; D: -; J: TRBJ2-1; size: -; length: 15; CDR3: CASSIGDFSYNEQFF; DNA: TGTGCCAGTAGTATTGGGGACTTCTCCTACAATGAGCAGTTCTTC
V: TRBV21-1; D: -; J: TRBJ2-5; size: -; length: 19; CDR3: CASSSQIGLAGGPGETQYF; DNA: TGTGCCAGCAGCAGCCAAATCGGACTAGCGGGGGGGCCTGGAGAGACCCAGTACTTC
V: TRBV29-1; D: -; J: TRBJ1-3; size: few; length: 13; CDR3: CSVDAGSGNTIYF; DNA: TGCAGCGTTGATGCGGGATCTGGAAACACCATATATTTT
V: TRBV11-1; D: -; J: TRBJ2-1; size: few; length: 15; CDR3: CASSLGNPVGNEQFF; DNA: TGTGCCAGCAGCTTAGGAAATCCCGTTGGGAATGAGCAGTTCTTC
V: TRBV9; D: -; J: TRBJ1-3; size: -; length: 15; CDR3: CASSSDTMRVDTIYF; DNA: TGTGCCAGCAGCTCGGACACGATGAGAGTCGACACCATATATTTT
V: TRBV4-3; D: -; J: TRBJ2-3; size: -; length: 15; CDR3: CASSLGGDGTDTQYF; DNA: TGCGCCAGCAGCTTGGGGGGAGACGGCACAGATACGCAGTATTTT
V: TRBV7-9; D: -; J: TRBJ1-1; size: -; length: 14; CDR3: CASNSLAMNTEAFF; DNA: TGTGCCAGCAATTCGTTAGCTATGAACACTGAAGCTTTCTTT
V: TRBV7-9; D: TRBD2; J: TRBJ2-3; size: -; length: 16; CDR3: CASSQRTSARTDTQYF; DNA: TGTGCCAGCAGCCAACGGACTAGCGCCAGGACAGATACGCAGTATTTT
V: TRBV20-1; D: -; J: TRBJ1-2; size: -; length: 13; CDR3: CSAHQGRSGGYTF; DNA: TGCAGTGCACATCAGGGTCGGAGTGGAGGCTACACCTTC
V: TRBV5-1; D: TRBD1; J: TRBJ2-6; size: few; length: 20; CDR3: CASSAIPRDRGLRGANVLTF; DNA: TGCGCCAGCAGCGCCATTCCTCGGGACAGGGGGCTTAGAGGGGCCAACGTCCTGACTTTC
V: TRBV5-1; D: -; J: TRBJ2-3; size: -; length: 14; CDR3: CASSAGATTDTQYF; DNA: TGCGCCAGCAGCGCGGGGGCGACCACAGATACGCAGTATTTT
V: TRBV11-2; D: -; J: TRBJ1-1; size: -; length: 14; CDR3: CASRAHLQGTEAFF; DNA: TGTGCCAGCAGGGCTCATCTCCAGGGTACTGAAGCTTTCTTT
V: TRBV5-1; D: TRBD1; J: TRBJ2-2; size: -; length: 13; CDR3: CASGQGEAGELFF; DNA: TGCGCCAGCGGACAGGGGGAGGCCGGGGAGCTGTTTTTT
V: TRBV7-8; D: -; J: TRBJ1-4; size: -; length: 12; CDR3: CASTEGPEKLFF; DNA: TGTGCCAGCACCGAGGGTCCTGAAAAACTGTTTTTT